A single sample is the source of the 18 T cell receptor beta chains below, sequenced in a study of cytomegalovirus exposure and HLA in healthy donors. Primers: 60 Vbeta forward and 13 Jbeta reverse. Produced via immunoSEQ multiplex PCR; TCRdb's table is partial and in-frame only. Of roughly 150,000 clones in the sample, approximately 60% were seen once. Sequencing input: PBMCs. These receptors were obtained from a human donor in good health.

CDR3 loop: CASSLPPGTNYGYTF. Here the CDR3 DNA reads TGCGCCAGCAGCTTACCTCCCGGTACTAACTATGGCTACACCTTC. This chain uses TRBV5-1 with TRBJ1-2; D ambiguous. Trimming left V 2 bases short and J 0 bases short, with 11 bases between. Germline CDR1 is SGHRS and CDR2 is YFSETQ. The CDR3 contains 15 residues.

The chain uses TRBV9 and TRBJ1-1; no reliable D call. The CDR3 consists of 13 residues. V was shortened by 3 bases and J by 4 bases, with 10 bases between the two germline ends. Germline V gene lookup returns CDR1 SGDLS and CDR2 YYNGEE. As DNA, the CDR3 is TGTGCCAGCAGCGGAGGGCCGGGCACTGAAGCTTTCTTT. Translated, it gives CASSGGPGTEAFF.

With regard to this clone: At one end the junction does not follow the germline gene, possibly because of a read error. J is TRBJ2-7 and V is TRBV11-2; D possibly corresponds to TRBD1 (6 bases). This CDR3 spans 16 amino acids. Germline CDR1 and CDR2: SGHAT and FQNNGV. The CDR3 nucleotides are TGTGCCAGCAGCCTAGAGTGGGGGCTCAGTTCGAGCGAGCAGTACTTC. Its protein product is CASSLEWGLSSSEQYF.

The rearrangement joins TRBV28 to TRBJ1-5, with D tentatively TRBD1 (5 bases). The CDR3 length is 15 residues. Germline lookup yields CDR1 MDHEN and CDR2 SYDVKM. Trimming cost V 1 base and J 4 bases, with 11 bases left between them. CDR3 in amino acids: CASSLLGRVNQPQHF. The CDR3 nucleotides are TGTGCCAGCAGTTTATTAGGCAGGGTTAATCAGCCCCAGCATTTT.

This clone has a handful of counts. The genes are TRBV9 and TRBJ2-3; 8 bases agree with TRBD2. CDR1 and CDR2 (germline): SGDLS, YYNGEE. The J segment lost 4 bases and the V segment lost 0 bases, leaving 4 bases of the junction unmatched. The CDR3 contains 15 residues. The CDR3 protein is CASSVANGRADTQYF. In DNA form, the CDR3 reads TGTGCCAGCAGCGTAGCTAACGGGAGGGCAGATACGCAGTATTTT.

The V and J genes are TRBV5-6 and TRBJ2-7, with TRBD2 matching 14 bases. The CDR3 runs to 15 residues. V was pared by 4 bases and J by 3 bases, with 3 bases of the junction left unmatched. Germline assignment: CDR1 SGHDT and CDR2 YYEEEE. CDR3 amino acids: CASSLGTSGSYEQYF. DNA of the CDR3: TGTGCCAGCAGCCTCGGGACTAGCGGGAGCTACGAGCAGTACTTC.

This clone came up a few times. The DNA of the CDR3 is TGTGCCAGTAGTATAGATCTAAGCGGAAATGAGCAGTTCTTC. Translation: CASSIDLSGNEQFF. The chain carries TRBV19 and TRBJ2-1, with a weak D call TRBD2 (5 bases). V was clipped by 0 bases and J by 7 bases, with 10 bases between them. Germline V gene sequence: CDR1 LNHDA, CDR2 SQIVND (reference sequence). The CDR3 runs to 14 residues. Based on the CDR3 plus reference TRBV19 and TRBJ2-1, the full variable domain is DGGITQSPKYLFRKEGQNVTLSCEQNLNHDAMYWYRQDPGQGLRLIYYSQIVNDFQKGDIAEGYSVSREKKESFPLTVTSAQKNPTAFYLCASSIDLSGNEQFFGPGTRLTVL.

This sequence joins TRBV11-3 and TRBJ2-2, with a tentative D call TRBD1 (5 bases). Germline values: CDR1 SGHNT, CDR2 YENEEA. This CDR3 contains 14 residues. Trimming pared 6 bases from V and 7 bases from J, leaving 15 bases between. The CDR3 DNA reads TGTGCCAGCAGGAACAGGCGTGGGGTCGGGGAGCTGTTTTTT. Its translation: CASRNRRGVGELFF. The full variable domain, completed using reference TRBV11-3 and TRBJ2-2, is EAGVVQSPRYKIIEKKQPVAFWCNPISGHNTLYWYLQNLGQGPELLIRYENEEAVDDSQLPKDRFSAERLKGVDSTLKIQPAELGDSAVYLCASRNRRGVGELFFGEGSRLTVL.

The CDR3 sequence: CASSPLLAGGDTQYF. Here the CDR3 DNA reads TGCGCCAGCAGCCCTCTACTAGCGGGAGGGGATACGCAGTATTTT. The V gene is TRBV5-1, the J gene TRBJ2-3; 13 bases align to TRBD2. The V segment lost 4 bases and the J segment 6 bases; nucleotides outside the gene matches: 5. Germline V lookup: CDR1 SGHRS, CDR2 YFSETQ. This CDR3 has 15 amino acids.

The chain recombines TRBV7-2 with TRBJ1-1; TRBD1 agrees at 7 bases. The CDR3 consists of 13 residues. V was clipped by 5 bases and J by 4 bases; unmatched bases: 4. Germline V CDR1 and CDR2: SGHTA, FQGNSA. The DNA of the CDR3 is TGTGCCAGCAGCCCTGACAGGGTCACTGAAGCTTTCTTT. Translation: CASSPDRVTEAFF.

The rearrangement uses TRBV5-1 and TRBJ2-3; no clear D gene. CDR3 length: 14 residues. V lost 4 bases and J 2 bases, leaving 11 bases between the germline ends. Looked up from germline, CDR1 is SGHRS and CDR2 is YFSETQ. CDR3 sequence: CASSPGFDTDTQYF. The CDR3, as DNA: TGCGCCAGCAGCCCCGGGTTTGACACAGATACGCAGTATTTT.

The chain links TRBV18 to TRBJ2-2, with 7 positions matching TRBD1. CDR1 is KGHSH, CDR2 LQKENI, per germline. The CDR3 spans 14 residues. Unmatched junction bases numbered 9, after V lost 6 bases and J lost 8 bases. The CDR3 bases are TGTGCCAGCTCTCGCGACAGGGCGACTGGGGAGCTGTTTTTT. Protein product: CASSRDRATGELFF.

The rearrangement links TRBV2 to TRBJ1-4, with D perhaps TRBD1 (6 bases). Deletions cut 2 bases from V and 7 bases from J, with 14 bases between. Germline V lookup: CDR1 SNHLY, CDR2 FYNNEI. CDR3 size: 15 residues. In nucleotides, the CDR3 is TGTGCCAGCAGTGAACAGGGGCAGGGCCGTGAAAAACTGTTTTTT. As protein: CASSEQGQGREKLFF.

The gene calls are TRBV2 and TRBJ1-5; D not certain. Germline V gene sequence: CDR1 SNHLY, CDR2 FYNNEI. The CDR3 sequence is 13 residues long. V dropped 7 bases and J dropped 3 bases, with 10 bases sitting between them. The CDR3 region is CASIQAINQPQHF. The CDR3 coding sequence is TGTGCCAGCATTCAGGCTATCAATCAGCCCCAGCATTTT.

The CDR3 bases are TGTGCCAGCAGTTACACACTAGCGGGAGGAGATGAGCAGTTCTTC. Translation: CASSYTLAGGDEQFF. J is TRBJ2-1 and V is TRBV6-5, with 12 bases identical to TRBD2. V lost 2 bases and J lost 8; bases outside the gene matches: 4. The V gene's germline CDR1 is MNHEY and CDR2 SVGAGI. The length of the CDR3 is 15 residues.

V and J are TRBV11-2 and TRBJ2-1; TRBD2 matches at 14 bases. V lost 4 bases and J lost 8; bases outside the gene matches: 10. The CDR3 runs 17 residues. CDR1 is SGHAT, CDR2 FQNNGV, per germline. CDR3 sequence reads: CASSSGLAGVWGHEQFF. The CDR3 DNA follows: TGTGCCAGCAGCTCGGGACTAGCGGGGGTGTGGGGCCATGAGCAGTTCTTC. Together with reference TRBV11-2 and TRBJ2-1, the CDR3 gives the full variable domain: EAGVAQSPRYKIIEKRQSVAFWCNPISGHATLYWYQQILGQGPKLLIQFQNNGVVDDSQLPKDRFSAERLKGVDSTLKIQPAKLEDSAVYLCASSSGLAGVWGHEQFFGPGTRLTVL.

This clone was counted a single time. In DNA, the CDR3 is TGTGCCAGCACCCCAAGGGGGTTCGGGGAGACCCAGTACTTC. Its protein is CASTPRGFGETQYF. The genes are TRBV7-9 and TRBJ2-5, with a tentative D call TRBD1 (6 bases). Germline CDR1 is SEHNR and CDR2 is FQNEAQ (reference sequence). The V end lost 7 bases, the J end lost 5 bases, and 17 bases lay between the germline ends. The CDR3 length is 14 residues.

The chain has TRBV18 and TRBJ1-5; maybe TRBD1 (5 bases). The V and J ends lost 4 bases and 0 bases respectively, with 10 bases between them. The germline CDR1 and CDR2 sequences are KGHSH and LQKENI. This CDR3 is built from 15 residues. In nucleotides, the CDR3 is TGTGCCAGCTCACTGCAGGGTTATAGCAATCAGCCCCAGCATTTT. Its protein is CASSLQGYSNQPQHF.